Listed below are T cell receptor beta chains from one sample, sequenced in a study of blood T cell repertoires in COVID-19. TCRdb's table, derived via immunoSEQ multiplex PCR, lists solely in-frame clones and lacks some. The sample has roughly 160,000 clones, roughly 85% seen once. The material sequenced was PBMCs or T cells enriched from blood (not recorded which). The receptors originated from a woman aged 70-85 years in a cohort exposed to, infected with or recovered from COVID-19 (not recorded which). CDR3s include the opening cysteine and the closing phenylalanine or tryptophan. The D gene is left open where the match is weak. Only part of the rows carry a size: once, few, many, or a class if the clone is expanded.

d_call	j_call	v_call	clone_size	cdr3_aa	cdr3_nt
-	TRBJ1-1	TRBV24-1	-	CATSDPNTEAFF	TGTGCCACCAGTGATCCTAACACTGAAGCTTTCTTT
-	TRBJ1-1	TRBV28	-	CASSLRQMNTEAFF	TGTGCCAGCAGTTTACGACAGATGAACACTGAAGCTTTCTTT
-	TRBJ1-5	TRBV28	-	CASRGYGGVGQPQHF	TGTGCCAGCAGGGGGTACGGGGGGGTCGGTCAGCCCCAGCATTTT
TRBD2	TRBJ2-4	TRBV3-1/TRBV3-2	-	CASSPWGGAKNIQYF	TGTGCCAGCAGCCCATGGGGAGGGGCCAAAAACATTCAGTACTTC
TRBD1	TRBJ2-2	TRBV29-1	-	CSVRQGPNTGELFF	TGCAGCGTCCGACAGGGACCGAACACCGGGGAGCTGTTTTTT
-	TRBJ2-7	TRBV7-2	-	CASSSGYSALEQYF	TGTGCCAGCAGCTCAGGATACTCAGCCCTCGAGCAGTACTTC
-	TRBJ2-1	TRBV28	-	CASSLGSFANEQFF	TGTGCCAGCAGTCTCGGTTCCTTCGCCAATGAGCAGTTCTTC
-	TRBJ2-3	TRBV6-5	-	CASRADITDTQYF	TGTGCCAGCAGAGCGGATATCACAGATACGCAGTATTTT
-	TRBJ2-1	TRBV5-1	-	CASSLTGTFLYNEQFF	TGCGCCAGCAGCTTAACAGGGACCTTTTTATACAATGAGCAGTTCTTC
-	TRBJ2-2	TRBV5-5	few	CASSLAPAGELFF	TGTGCCAGCAGCTTGGCGCCAGCGGGGGAGCTGTTTTTT
-	TRBJ1-1	TRBV2	-	CASGWGANTEAFF	TGTGCCAGTGGCTGGGGCGCAAACACTGAAGCTTTCTTT
-	TRBJ1-6	TRBV5-1	-	CASSLEVRRGNSPLHF	TGCGCCAGCAGCTTGGAGGTGCGACGGGGAAATTCACCCCTCCACTTT
-	TRBJ1-1	TRBV27	-	CASSSPGNTEAFF	TGTGCCAGCAGTTCCCCAGGGAACACTGAAGCTTTCTTT
TRBD1	TRBJ2-7	TRBV11-1	-	CASSLYGTGTYEQYF	TGTGCCAGCAGCTTGTACGGGACAGGTACCTACGAGCAGTACTTC
TRBD1	TRBJ1-1	TRBV7-9	-	CASSLGTGGNREAFF	TGTGCCAGCAGCTTAGGGACAGGGGGAAATCGTGAAGCTTTCTTT
-	TRBJ1-2	TRBV27	-	CASSNAVMVGTLGAAGYGYTF	TGTGCCAGCAGCAATGCGGTAATGGTAGGGACCCTAGGCGCGGCGGGATATGGCTACACCTTC
-	TRBJ1-3	TRBV18	-	CASSPGLPLSSGNTIYF	TGTGCCAGCTCACCCGGACTGCCCTTGAGCTCTGGAAACACCATATATTTT
-	TRBJ1-4	TRBV5-1	-	CASSLGQISTNEKLFF	TGCGCCAGCAGCCTGGGACAAATATCAACTAATGAAAAACTGTTTTTT
TRBD2	TRBJ2-7	TRBV6-2/TRBV6-3	-	CASSYWSGRSNEQYF	TGTGCCAGCAGTTACTGGAGCGGGAGAAGCAACGAGCAGTACTTC
-	TRBJ2-1	TRBV28	-	CASRETVPSYNEQFF	TGTGCCAGCAGAGAGACAGTCCCTTCCTACAATGAGCAGTTCTTC
-	TRBJ2-2	TRBV7-2	-	CASSLLLANTGELFF	TGTGCCAGCAGTTTACTACTCGCGAACACCGGGGAGCTGTTTTTT
TRBD1	TRBJ1-1	TRBV6-4	-	CASSRQGGDTEAFF	TGTGCCAGCAGTCGACAGGGAGGCGACACTGAAGCTTTCTTT
TRBD2	TRBJ2-3	TRBV7-3	-	CASSLSGTSGTDTQYF	TGTGCCAGCAGCTTAAGTGGGACTAGCGGCACAGATACGCAGTATTTT
-	TRBJ2-2	TRBV19	-	CASNPRAGAGELFF	TGTGCCAGTAACCCTCGAGCCGGGGCCGGGGAGCTGTTTTTT
-	TRBJ2-7	TRBV28	-	CASTSPAPYEQYF	TGTGCCAGCACTAGTCCGGCGCCCTACGAGCAGTACTTC
-	TRBJ1-2	TRBV3-1/TRBV3-2	-	CASSQVYRVGGYTF	TGTGCCAGCAGCCAAGTTTACAGGGTTGGTGGCTACACCTTC
TRBD1	TRBJ1-3	TRBV5-1	-	CASSRDSYSGNTIYF	TGCGCCAGCAGCCGGGACAGTTATTCTGGAAACACCATATATTTT
-	TRBJ1-1	TRBV5-1	few	CASSPGALRRRGTEAFF	TGCGCCAGCAGCCCGGGCGCGCTCAGACGGAGAGGGACTGAAGCTTTCTTT
TRBD1	TRBJ1-3	TRBV28	-	CASSAGTDSGNTIYF	TGTGCCAGCAGTGCCGGGACAGACTCTGGAAACACCATATATTTT
TRBD1	TRBJ1-2	TRBV18	-	CASSSGGTGYTF	TGTGCCAGCTCATCAGGGGGGACTGGCTACACCTTC
TRBD2	TRBJ2-1	TRBV10-2	-	CASIDGTRVNEQFF	TGCGCCAGCATCGACGGGACTAGAGTTAATGAGCAGTTCTTC
-	TRBJ2-5	TRBV6-1	-	CASSENGSGETQYF	TGTGCCAGCAGTGAAAATGGAAGCGGGGAGACCCAGTACTTC
TRBD2	TRBJ2-7	TRBV14	-	CASSPTSGSSYEQYF	TGTGCCAGCAGTCCCACTAGCGGGTCTTCCTACGAGCAGTACTTC
TRBD1	TRBJ1-2	TRBV28	-	CASSKTGGGGYGYTF	TGTGCCAGCAGCAAAACAGGGGGAGGGGGCTATGGCTACACCTTC
TRBD1	TRBJ1-4	TRBV7-8	-	CASSRDRGNEKLFF	TGTGCCAGCAGCCGGGACAGGGGTAATGAAAAACTGTTTTTT
TRBD1	TRBJ1-3	TRBV9	few	CASSPQGAGNTIYF	TGTGCCAGCAGCCCGCAGGGGGCAGGAAACACCATATATTTT
TRBD1	TRBJ1-2	TRBV6-5	-	CASSHTGTVVEGYTF	TGTGCCAGCAGTCACACCGGGACAGTTGTTGAGGGCTACACCTTC
TRBD2	TRBJ2-1	TRBV6-5	-	CASSLAGSPEQFF	TGTGCCAGCAGTTTAGCGGGAAGTCCTGAGCAGTTCTTC
-	TRBJ1-2	TRBV5-1	-	CASSLGGDYGYTF	TGCGCCAGCAGCTTGGGCGGGGACTATGGCTACACCTTC
TRBD1	TRBJ2-2	TRBV5-1	-	CASMTGQATGELFF	TGCGCCAGCATGACGGGACAGGCCACCGGGGAGCTGTTTTTT